The 17 T cell receptor beta chains below all came from one sample that was sequenced in a study of monozygotic twins with inflammatory bowel disease. Reprocessing the 5' RACE reads, TCRdb reports a single entry for every CDR3 protein and omits DNA. This sample contains approximately 340,000 distinct CDR3 sequences. Sequencing was performed on blood. All receptors derive from a human donor with ulcerative colitis or Crohn's disease, or a healthy co-twin of an affected twin (not recorded which).

V is TRBV24-1 and J is TRBJ2-2; TCRdb reports TRBD2, a call that lacks DNA to check it against. The germline gives CDR1 KGHDR, CDR2 SFDVKD. CDR3 size: 17 residues. The CDR3 here is CATSDLSGSVNTGELFF.

The gene calls are TRBV11-2 and TRBJ2-1. Germline assignment: CDR1 SGHAT and CDR2 FQNNGV. The CDR3 totals 13 residues. CDR3 region: CASSLDLVGEQFF.

The rearrangement joins TRBV7-9 to TRBJ1-1; TCRdb calls TRBD1, which cannot be checked without DNA. This CDR3 spans 15 amino acids. CDR1 SEHNR and CDR2 FQNEAQ come from the germline V gene (reference sequence). CDR3 sequence: CASSLGDRGVTEAFF.

This chain links TRBV28 with TRBJ1-2; TCRdb designates TRBD1, a call that cannot be tested without DNA. The CDR3 consists of 15 residues. CDR1 is MDHEN, CDR2 SYDVKM, per germline. The CDR3 sequence: CASSGGAAISYGYTF.

The chain uses TRBV10-3 and TRBJ2-7. CDR1 ENHRY and CDR2 SYGVKD come from the germline V gene. This CDR3 has 12 residues. The CDR3 protein is CAISGRDYEQYF.

The chain joins TRBV4-3 to TRBJ2-3; TCRdb indicates TRBD2, and absent DNA this call remains unverified. Germline V lookup: CDR1 LGHNA, CDR2 YSLEER. The CDR3 covers 18 residues. CDR3 sequence reads: CASSQDRTSGGFADTQYF.

The V call is TRBV19, the J call TRBJ2-7; the TCRdb D gene call, TRBD1, has no DNA to confirm it. The CDR3 runs to 14 residues. Looked up from germline, CDR1 is LNHDA and CDR2 is SQIVND (reference sequence). The CDR3 loop reads CASSTTGGDYEQYF.

The chain uses TRBV24-1 and TRBJ2-3; TCRdb calls TRBD1, which cannot be checked without DNA. The CDR3 sequence is 14 residues long. Germline V gene lookup returns CDR1 KGHDR and CDR2 SFDVKD. The CDR3 here is CATRPQGFGDTQYF.

The genes are TRBV28 and TRBJ1-1. Germline V gives CDR1 MDHEN, CDR2 SYDVKM. The CDR3 covers 14 residues. CDR3 loop: CASSFLGSSTEAFF.

This rearrangement joins TRBV27 to TRBJ2-7; TCRdb's assignment of TRBD1 cannot be checked, as there is no DNA. The CDR3 has 14 amino acids. Germline values: CDR1 MNHEY, CDR2 SMNVEV (reference sequence). The CDR3 region is CASRPVGAYDEQYF.

The rearrangement links TRBV5-1 to TRBJ2-2; TCRdb calls TRBD1, which cannot be checked without DNA. This CDR3 spans 17 amino acids. Germline CDR1 reads SGHRS; CDR2 reads YFSETQ. CDR3 sequence: CASSSSTGTPNTGELFF.

The chain uses TRBV29-1 and TRBJ1-1; absent DNA, TCRdb's TRBD1 call cannot be checked. This CDR3 is 14 amino acids long. Germline V lookup: CDR1 SQVTM, CDR2 ANQGSEA. The CDR3: CSFREGGRATEAFF.

The J gene is TRBJ2-2, the V gene TRBV10-3; the D call from TCRdb, TRBD1, cannot be confirmed without DNA. From germline, CDR1 is ENHRY and CDR2 SYGVKD. The CDR3 consists of 14 residues. CDR3 sequence reads: CAISAQSNTGELFF.

This chain links TRBV20-1 with TRBJ1-5; TCRdb lists TRBD1, though no DNA is available to test this call. The CDR3 has 15 residues. Germline V CDR1 and CDR2: DFQATT, SNEGSKA (reference sequence). CDR3 in amino acids: CSASPQGSRDQPQHF.

This chain uses TRBV18 with TRBJ2-7; TCRdb gives TRBD1 as the D gene, but with no DNA this cannot be confirmed. This CDR3 has 12 residues. Germline-derived CDR1 and CDR2 are KGHSH and LQKENI. The CDR3 spells CASSPPTRAQYF.

The chain links TRBV4-1 to TRBJ2-2; TCRdb picks TRBD2, but there is no DNA to check that call. Germline V gives CDR1 MGHRA, CDR2 YSYEKL. The CDR3 length is 16 residues. Here the CDR3 reads CASSQDRGGRTGELFF.

This chain links TRBV19 with TRBJ1-4; TCRdb reports TRBD1, a call that lacks DNA to check it against. The CDR3 has 16 amino acids. The germline CDR1 and CDR2 sequences are LNHDA and SQIVND (reference sequence). CDR3 region: CASSTSRGGLDEKLFF.